This TCR beta chain was found in a study of blood T cells in healthy people across ages. General study points: With age, beta diversity per million T cells declined roughly linearly, significantly by roughly 40. Diversity figures derived from one million T cells were judged to underestimate the true value.

This clonotype was counted a few times. The antigen is not known. With a J-beta primer mix and a sample-barcoded 5' primer, a second PCR ran about 7 to 12 cycles. Through a template-switch adaptor with 12 random nucleotides, each cDNA molecule received a tag. TCRdb itself ran the 5' RACE reads through MiXCR, one entry per CDR3 protein. There are around 1.5 million distinct CDR3 sequences in the sample; around two fifths occur only once, and less than 8% lies in the top ten. Germline V lookup: CDR1 DFQATT, CDR2 SNEGSKA (reference sequence). V was cut by 6 bases and J by 8 bases, with 19 bases left in between. There are 13 residues in the CDR3.

V is TRBV20-1 and J is TRBJ1-2, with a possible D match to TRBD1 (5 bases). The clonotype originates from a woman between 18 and 29 years old in good health. Sequencing was carried out using blood. As DNA, the CDR3 is TGCAGTGCCCCCGGGGGGTTCGGGGGAGGCTACACCTTC. Translated: CSAPGGFGGGYTF.